The clone carrying this TCR beta chain is a singleton in its sample. The germline CDR1 and CDR2 sequences are MNHNS and SASEGT. The V segment lost 6 bases and the J segment 6 bases; nucleotides outside the gene matches: 5. The CDR3 is 14 residues long. Patients who had autoimmune disease history or got systemic immunosuppression were left out. The timepoints at which blood was sampled were baseline, cycle 4 day 1, and cycle 7 day 1. The data are from a study of OX40 agonist ivuxolimab in advanced cancers. The repertoire was sequenced with immunoSEQ multiplex PCR; TCRdb's copy has only in-frame clones and lacks some. Here the sample spans about 79,000 clones, roughly 90% being singletons.

The specimen comprised CD4+ or CD8+ T cells sorted from blood, sampled in a trial of the OX40 agonist ivuxolimab. The chain recombines TRBV6-1 with TRBJ1-4, with 9 bases lining up with TRBD1. This TCR was recovered from an adult with an advanced solid tumor such as melanoma, head and neck, liver or kidney cancer. For the CDR3, the DNA is TGTGCCAGCAGCGGGACAGGGTTGGATGAAAAACTGTTTTTT. It codes for CASSGTGLDEKLFF.